A selection of T cell receptor beta chains follows, all from one sample in a study of blood T cell repertoires in COVID-19. The repertoire was sequenced with immunoSEQ multiplex PCR; TCRdb's copy has only in-frame clones and lacks some. The sample lists 230,000 or so clones; 65% to 85% were seen once. Sequenced material: peripheral blood. The source of these receptors is a man aged 35 to 55 with active or convalescent COVID-19. CDR3s include the opening cysteine and the closing phenylalanine or tryptophan. A D gene is named only where the DNA matches it firmly. Size values are once, few and many counts, or a class for expanded clones, and some rows have none.

V gene: TRBV5-6; CDR3 length: 18; J gene: TRBJ1-6; clone size: many; D gene: NA; CDR3 DNA: TGTGCCAGCAGCTTTTCCGGGTACCGTCTCTCCTATAATTCACCCCTCCACTTT; CDR3 protein: CASSFSGYRLSYNSPLHF
V gene: TRBV20-1; CDR3 length: 15; J gene: TRBJ1-3; clone size: NA; D gene: TRBD1; CDR3 DNA: TGCAGTGCTAGTCTACAGGGGAGCTCTGGAAACACCATATATTTT; CDR3 protein: CSASLQGSSGNTIYF
V gene: TRBV21-1; CDR3 length: 14; J gene: TRBJ1-2; clone size: NA; D gene: NA; CDR3 DNA: TGTGCCAGCAGCAAAGCGCAGGGCGGATGTACGCCCACCTTC; CDR3 protein: CASSKAQGGCTPTF
V gene: TRBV5-8; CDR3 length: 13; J gene: TRBJ1-2; clone size: NA; D gene: TRBD1; CDR3 DNA: TGTGCCAGCAGCGTAGGGGGCGCGGATGGCTACACCTTC; CDR3 protein: CASSVGGADGYTF
V gene: TRBV6-4; CDR3 length: 13; J gene: TRBJ2-5; clone size: NA; D gene: NA; CDR3 DNA: TGTGCCAGCGCCAGGGAGGCGCAAGAGACCCAGTACTTC; CDR3 protein: CASAREAQETQYF
V gene: TRBV3-1/TRBV3-2; CDR3 length: 14; J gene: TRBJ1-3; clone size: NA; D gene: NA; CDR3 DNA: TGTGCCAGCAGCCAAAACAGGGCCGGAAACACCATATATTTT; CDR3 protein: CASSQNRAGNTIYF
V gene: TRBV18; CDR3 length: 11; J gene: TRBJ1-1; clone size: NA; D gene: NA; CDR3 DNA: TGTGCCAGCTCGCAAAATTACAGAGCTTTCTTT; CDR3 protein: CASSQNYRAFF
V gene: TRBV6-2/TRBV6-3; CDR3 length: 15; J gene: TRBJ1-1; clone size: NA; D gene: NA; CDR3 DNA: TGTGCCAGCAGTCAGTTACTTAGGGGCGGAACTGAAGCTTTCTTT; CDR3 protein: CASSQLLRGGTEAFF
V gene: TRBV11-3; CDR3 length: 13; J gene: TRBJ2-5; clone size: NA; D gene: TRBD1; CDR3 DNA: TGTGCCAGCAGCTTGGGACAGGCAGAGACCCAGTACTTC; CDR3 protein: CASSLGQAETQYF
V gene: TRBV4-2; CDR3 length: 14; J gene: TRBJ1-6; clone size: NA; D gene: NA; CDR3 DNA: TGTGCCAGCAGCCAAGGCAGCTATAATTCACCCCTCCACTTT; CDR3 protein: CASSQGSYNSPLHF
V gene: TRBV6-2/TRBV6-3; CDR3 length: 12; J gene: TRBJ2-5; clone size: NA; D gene: NA; CDR3 DNA: TGTGCCAGCAGTTCCCCGCGGGGGACCCAGTACTTC; CDR3 protein: CASSSPRGTQYF
V gene: TRBV5-1; CDR3 length: 16; J gene: TRBJ2-7; clone size: NA; D gene: TRBD1; CDR3 DNA: TGCGCCAGCAGCTTTTCCTTGTCCGGGACAGGGGATGAGCAGTACTTC; CDR3 protein: CASSFSLSGTGDEQYF
V gene: TRBV9; CDR3 length: 16; J gene: TRBJ1-1; clone size: NA; D gene: TRBD1; CDR3 DNA: TGTGCCAGCAGCGTAGGTTCAGGGGGTTATAACACTGAAGCTTTCTTT; CDR3 protein: CASSVGSGGYNTEAFF
V gene: TRBV12-5; CDR3 length: 13; J gene: TRBJ1-1; clone size: NA; D gene: NA; CDR3 DNA: TGTGCTAGTGGCCCCCAGGGATTCACTGAAGCTTTCTTT; CDR3 protein: CASGPQGFTEAFF
V gene: TRBV7-3; CDR3 length: 13; J gene: TRBJ1-2; clone size: NA; D gene: TRBD1; CDR3 DNA: TGTGCCAGCAGCCCGACAGGGACCTATGGCTACACCTTC; CDR3 protein: CASSPTGTYGYTF